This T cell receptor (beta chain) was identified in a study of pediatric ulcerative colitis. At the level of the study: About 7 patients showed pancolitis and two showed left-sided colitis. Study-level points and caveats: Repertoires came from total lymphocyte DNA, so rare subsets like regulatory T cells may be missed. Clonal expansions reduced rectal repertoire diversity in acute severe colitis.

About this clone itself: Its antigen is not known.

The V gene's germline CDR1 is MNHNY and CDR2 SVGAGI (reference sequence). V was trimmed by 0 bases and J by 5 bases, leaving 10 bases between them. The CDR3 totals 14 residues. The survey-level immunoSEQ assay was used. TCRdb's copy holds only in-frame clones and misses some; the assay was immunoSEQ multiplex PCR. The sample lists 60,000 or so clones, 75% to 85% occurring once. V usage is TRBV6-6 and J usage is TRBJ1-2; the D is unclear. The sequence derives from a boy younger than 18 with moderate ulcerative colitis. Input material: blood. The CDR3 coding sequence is TGTGCCAGCAGTTACTCTCAAAGGGTTTATGGCTACACCTTC. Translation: CASSYSQRVYGYTF.